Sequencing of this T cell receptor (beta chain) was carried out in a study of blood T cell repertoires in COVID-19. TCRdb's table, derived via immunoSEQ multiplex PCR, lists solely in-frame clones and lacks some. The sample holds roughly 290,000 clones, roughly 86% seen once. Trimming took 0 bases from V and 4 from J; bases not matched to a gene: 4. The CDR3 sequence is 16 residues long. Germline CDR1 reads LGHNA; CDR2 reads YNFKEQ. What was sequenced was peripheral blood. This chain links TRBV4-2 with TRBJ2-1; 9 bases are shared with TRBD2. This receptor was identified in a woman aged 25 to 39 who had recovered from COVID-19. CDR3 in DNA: TGTGCCAGCAGCCAAGATATGCGGGGGGGGTACAATGAGCAGTTCTTC. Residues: CASSQDMRGGYNEQFF.